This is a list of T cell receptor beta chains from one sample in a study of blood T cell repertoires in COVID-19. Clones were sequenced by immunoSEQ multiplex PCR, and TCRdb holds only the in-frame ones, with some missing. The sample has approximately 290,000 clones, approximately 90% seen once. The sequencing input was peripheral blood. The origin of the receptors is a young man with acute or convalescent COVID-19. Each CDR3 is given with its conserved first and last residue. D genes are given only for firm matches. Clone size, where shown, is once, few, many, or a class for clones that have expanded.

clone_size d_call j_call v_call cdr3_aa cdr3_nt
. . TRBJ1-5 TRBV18 CASSLRESNQPQHF TGTGCCAGCTCCCTCCGGGAGTCCAATCAGCCCCAGCATTTT
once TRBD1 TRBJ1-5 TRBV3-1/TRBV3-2 CASSLGQGGNQPQHF TGTGCCAGCAGCCTAGGACAGGGAGGCAATCAGCCCCAGCATTTT
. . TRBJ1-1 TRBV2 CASTVQGLNTEAFF TGTGCCAGTACCGTACAGGGCTTGAACACTGAAGCTTTCTTT
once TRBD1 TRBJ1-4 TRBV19 CASSQGASSLPNEKLFF TGTGCCAGTTCACAGGGGGCGTCTTCTCTTCCTAATGAAAAACTGTTTTTT
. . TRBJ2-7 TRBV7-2 CASSQEAHRAYEQYF TGTGCCAGCAGCCAAGAGGCTCATCGAGCCTACGAGCAGTACTTC
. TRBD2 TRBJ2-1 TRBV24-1 CATSAGGSLNEQFF TGTGCCACCAGTGCGGGGGGATCCCTCAATGAGCAGTTCTTC
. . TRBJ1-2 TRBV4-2 CASSQDRGDYGYTF TGTGCCAGCAGCCAAGATAGGGGTGACTATGGCTACACCTTC
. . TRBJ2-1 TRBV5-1 CASSRGHEQFF TGCGCCAGCAGCAGAGGGCATGAGCAGTTCTTC
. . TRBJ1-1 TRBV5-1 CASSQGGNTEAFF TGCGCCAGCAGCCAGGGCGGAAACACTGAAGCTTTCTTT
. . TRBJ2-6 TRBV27 CASSPLISGANVLTF TGTGCCAGCAGTCCACTGATCTCTGGGGCCAACGTCCTGACTTTC
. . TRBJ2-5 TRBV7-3 CASSFYPQETQYF TGTGCCAGCAGCTTTTATCCTCAAGAGACCCAGTACTTC
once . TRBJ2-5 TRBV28 CASSFSSGTQYF TGTGCCAGCAGTTTTTCGAGTGGGACCCAGTACTTC
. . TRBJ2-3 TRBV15 CATSRLRPAGTDTQYF TGTGCCACCAGCAGACTGAGGCCAGCTGGCACAGATACGCAGTATTTT
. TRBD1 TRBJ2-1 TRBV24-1 CATSPGGSHCFF TGTGCCACCAGCCCAGGGGGCAGTCACTGTTTCTTC